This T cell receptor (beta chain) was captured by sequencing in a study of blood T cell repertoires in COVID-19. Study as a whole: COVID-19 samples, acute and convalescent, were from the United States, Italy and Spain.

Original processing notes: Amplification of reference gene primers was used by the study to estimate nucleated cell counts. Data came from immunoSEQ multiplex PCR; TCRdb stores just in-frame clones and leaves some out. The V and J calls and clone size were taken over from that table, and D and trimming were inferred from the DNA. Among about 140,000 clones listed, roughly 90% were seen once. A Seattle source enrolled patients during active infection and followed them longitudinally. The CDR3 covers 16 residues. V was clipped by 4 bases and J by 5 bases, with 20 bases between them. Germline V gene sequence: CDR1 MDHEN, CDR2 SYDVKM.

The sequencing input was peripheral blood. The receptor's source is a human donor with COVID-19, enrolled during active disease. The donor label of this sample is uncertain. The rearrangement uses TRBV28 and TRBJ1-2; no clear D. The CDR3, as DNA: TGTGCCAGCAGTTCAACTCACGGGTCGGGTGGGTATGGCTACACCTTC. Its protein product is CASSSTHGSGGYGYTF.